This T cell receptor beta chain was sequenced in a study of patients and donors after allogeneic stem cell transplantation. CDR3 size: 13 residues. Germline CDR1 is SGHKS and CDR2 is YYEKEE (reference sequence). J lost 10 bases, V lost 4 bases, and 8 bases had no gene match. TCRdb used MiXCR to reprocess the RT-PCR reads, holding one entry per CDR3 protein. The data contain roughly 940,000 distinct CDR3 sequences, about a sixth of them seen just once; the ten biggest clones take up around 5.5%. This TCR derives from a human donor who was either an allogeneic HSCT recipient or a stem cell or donor lymphocyte infusion donor (not recorded which). It is not recorded whose cells these are; they may come from a transplant donor. Sample: blood, either unsorted or a sorted T cell fraction (not recorded which). The chain uses TRBV5-5 and TRBJ2-1; 7 bases match TRBD2. The CDR3 DNA reads as TGTGCCAGCAGCCCGACTAGCTCGGGCGAGCAGTTCTTC. Amino acids: CASSPTSSGEQFF.